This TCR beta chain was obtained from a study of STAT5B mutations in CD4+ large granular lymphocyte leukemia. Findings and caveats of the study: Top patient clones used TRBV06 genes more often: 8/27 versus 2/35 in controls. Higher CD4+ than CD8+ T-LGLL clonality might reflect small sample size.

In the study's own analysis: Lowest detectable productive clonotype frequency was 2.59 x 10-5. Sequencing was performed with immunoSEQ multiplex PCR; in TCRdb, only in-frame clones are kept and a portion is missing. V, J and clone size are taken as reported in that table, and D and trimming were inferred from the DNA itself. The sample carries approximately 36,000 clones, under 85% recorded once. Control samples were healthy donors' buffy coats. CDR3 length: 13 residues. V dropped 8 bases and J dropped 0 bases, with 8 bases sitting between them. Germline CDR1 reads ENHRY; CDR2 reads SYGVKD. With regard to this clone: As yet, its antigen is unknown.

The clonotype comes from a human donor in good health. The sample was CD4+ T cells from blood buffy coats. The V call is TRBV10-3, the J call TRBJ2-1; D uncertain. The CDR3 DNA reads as TGTGCCATCCGACCCAGCTCCTACAATGAGCAGTTCTTC. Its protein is CAIRPSSYNEQFF.